The rows below give T cell receptor beta chains drawn from one sample of a study of control samples from healthy donors and cancer patients. Sequenced by immunoSEQ multiplex PCR; TCRdb stores in-frame clones only, minus some. The data contain some 150,000 clones, nearly 95% of them seen just once; the ten biggest clones take up around 2.5%. The sample was blood. Receptor source: a man aged 50 to 59 in good health. CDR3s include the opening cysteine and the closing phenylalanine or tryptophan. The D gene is left open where the match is weak. A clone size is listed for some rows: how often the clone was seen (once, few, many), or a class if it is expanded.

len	abundance	v_gene	j_gene	d_gene	CDR3aa	CDR3nt
14	-	TRBV7-9	TRBJ1-6	TRBD1	CASSRTGEGSPLHF	TGTGCCAGCAGCCGCACAGGGGAAGGATCACCCCTCCACTTT
12	-	TRBV6-5	TRBJ1-1	-	CASSQGFTEAFF	TGTGCCAGCAGCCAGGGTTTCACTGAAGCTTTCTTT
16	few	TRBV4-2	TRBJ2-7	TRBD2	CASSQDGAGGTYEQYF	TGTGCCAGCAGCCAAGATGGGGCGGGAGGGACCTACGAGCAGTACTTC
13	once	TRBV2	TRBJ2-5	-	CASSEGRQETQYF	TGTGCCAGCAGTGAGGGGAGGCAAGAGACCCAGTACTTC
19	-	TRBV2	TRBJ2-4	TRBD1	CASSNTKADRVIAKNIQYF	TGTGCCAGCAGTAACACGAAGGCCGACAGGGTCATAGCCAAAAACATTCAGTACTTC
15	-	TRBV27	TRBJ1-6	-	CASSLSVADNSPLHF	TGTGCCAGCAGTTTATCGGTCGCCGATAATTCACCCCTCCACTTT
15	-	TRBV15	TRBJ1-5	-	CATSRGLEGGQPQHF	TGTGCCACCAGCAGGGGTCTCGAGGGTGGTCAGCCCCAGCATTTT
14	-	TRBV30	TRBJ2-7	TRBD1	CAWLDRSSSYEQYF	TGTGCCTGGTTGGACAGGTCAAGCTCCTACGAGCAGTACTTC
17	-	TRBV5-4	TRBJ2-3	TRBD2	CASSLGYLAGSTDTQYF	TGTGCCAGCAGCTTGGGGTACCTAGCGGGTAGCACAGATACGCAGTATTTT
15	-	TRBV6-5	TRBJ1-1	-	CASSVNSKMNTEAFF	TGTGCCAGCAGCGTTAACAGTAAAATGAACACTGAAGCTTTCTTT
14	-	TRBV7-3	TRBJ2-2	-	CASSSQVPTGELFF	TGTGCCAGCAGCAGTCAAGTTCCTACCGGGGAGCTGTTTTTT
12	-	TRBV21-1	TRBJ2-2	-	CASYFRGGELFF	TGTGCCAGCTACTTCAGGGGCGGGGAGCTGTTTTTT
15	-	TRBV11-3	TRBJ2-1	-	CASSLGGNSYNEQFF	TGTGCCAGCAGCTTAGGCGGGAACTCCTACAATGAGCAGTTCTTC
14	-	TRBV7-9	TRBJ2-5	-	CASSLNMGKETQYF	TGTGCCAGCAGCTTAAACATGGGCAAAGAGACCCAGTACTTC
16	-	TRBV5-1	TRBJ2-6	-	CASSPRVRTGANVLTF	TGCGCCAGCAGCCCAAGGGTTAGAACTGGGGCCAACGTCCTGACTTTC
18	once	TRBV12-5	TRBJ2-2	TRBD2	CASGLTPAAGGGTGELFF	TGTGCTAGTGGTTTGACACCGGCAGCGGGAGGGGGCACCGGGGAGCTGTTTTTT
14	-	TRBV4-2	TRBJ2-7	-	CASSLEDRTYEQYF	TGTGCCAGCAGCCTAGAGGACAGAACCTACGAGCAGTACTTC
13	-	TRBV19	TRBJ2-7	-	CASSITGSYEQYF	TGTGCCAGTAGTATCACGGGATCCTACGAGCAGTACTTC
13	-	TRBV29-1	TRBJ1-1	TRBD1	CSGGQARNTEAFF	TGCAGCGGGGGACAGGCTAGGAACACTGAAGCTTTCTTT
14	-	TRBV18	TRBJ2-1	TRBD2	CASSLTSGYNEQFF	TGTGCCAGCTCACTTACTAGCGGGTACAATGAGCAGTTCTTC
12	-	TRBV30	TRBJ2-4	-	CAWSVGANIQYF	TGTGCCTGGAGTGTAGGGGCAAACATTCAGTACTTC
14	-	TRBV27	TRBJ2-1	-	CASSLSRNYNEQFF	TGTGCCAGCAGTTTATCCCGGAACTACAATGAGCAGTTCTTC
13	-	TRBV29-1	TRBJ1-3	-	CSAELSSGNTIYF	TGCAGCGCCGAGCTCAGCTCTGGAAACACCATATATTTT
17	-	TRBV3-1/TRBV3-2	TRBJ2-5	TRBD2	CASSQDRGGGGGGTQYF	TGTGCCAGCAGCCAAGATCGCGGGGGAGGCGGTGGGGGGACCCAGTACTTC